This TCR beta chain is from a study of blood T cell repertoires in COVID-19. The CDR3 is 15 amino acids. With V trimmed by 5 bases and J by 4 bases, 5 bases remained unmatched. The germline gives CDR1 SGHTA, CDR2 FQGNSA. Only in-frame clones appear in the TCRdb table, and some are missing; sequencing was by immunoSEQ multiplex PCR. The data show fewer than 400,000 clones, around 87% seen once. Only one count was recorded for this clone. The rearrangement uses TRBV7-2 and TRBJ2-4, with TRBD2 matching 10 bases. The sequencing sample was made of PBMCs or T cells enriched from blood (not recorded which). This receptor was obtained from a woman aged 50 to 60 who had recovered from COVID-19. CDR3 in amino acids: CASSTAGGPKNIQYF. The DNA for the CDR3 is TGTGCCAGCAGCACAGCGGGGGGGCCTAAAAACATTCAGTACTTC.